Listed below are T cell receptor beta chains from one sample, sequenced in a study of blood T cell repertoires in COVID-19. Assay used: immunoSEQ multiplex PCR; TCRdb lists only in-frame clones, some missing. The sample yields approximately 320,000 clones, approximately 85% seen once. The sample comprised peripheral blood. The receptor source for this set is a human donor in a cohort sampled during active COVID-19. Each CDR3 is given with its conserved first and last residue. Each record gives: D gene, clone size, V gene, J gene, CDR3 DNA, CDR3 protein. D genes are given only for firm matches. Clone size is shown for a subset of rows, as once, few, many or a class of expanded clone.

D gene: TRBD1
clone size: -
V gene: TRBV3-1/TRBV3-2
J gene: TRBJ2-7
CDR3 DNA: TGTGCCAGCAGCCATGACAGGGGGAGTATCTACGAGCAGTACTTC
CDR3 protein: CASSHDRGSIYEQYF

D gene: TRBD1
clone size: few
V gene: TRBV2
J gene: TRBJ1-2
CDR3 DNA: TGTGCCAGCAGGGGACAGATATACTATGGCTACACCTTC
CDR3 protein: CASRGQIYYGYTF

D gene: -
clone size: -
V gene: TRBV7-8
J gene: TRBJ2-6
CDR3 DNA: TGTGCCAGCAGTTTGACACCCTCTGGGGCCAACGTCCTGACTTTC
CDR3 protein: CASSLTPSGANVLTF

D gene: TRBD1
clone size: -
V gene: TRBV6-6
J gene: TRBJ1-2
CDR3 DNA: TGTGCCAGCAGCATACAGGGGGGCTATGGCTACACCTTC
CDR3 protein: CASSIQGGYGYTF

D gene: -
clone size: -
V gene: TRBV12-5
J gene: TRBJ2-7
CDR3 DNA: TGTGCTAGTGGTTTTTCACAGGGTCGGGACGAGCAGTACTTC
CDR3 protein: CASGFSQGRDEQYF

D gene: -
clone size: -
V gene: TRBV5-1
J gene: TRBJ2-1
CDR3 DNA: TGCGCCAGCAGCCTCTGGCAGGGCCGGGAGCAGTTCTTC
CDR3 protein: CASSLWQGREQFF

D gene: TRBD1
clone size: -
V gene: TRBV5-1
J gene: TRBJ1-2
CDR3 DNA: TGCGCCAGCAGCTTGGACAGGGGGCTCGGCTACACCTTC
CDR3 protein: CASSLDRGLGYTF

D gene: -
clone size: -
V gene: TRBV19
J gene: TRBJ1-3
CDR3 DNA: TGTGCCAGTAGGAACGCAGCTGGAAACACCATATATTTT
CDR3 protein: CASRNAAGNTIYF

D gene: TRBD1
clone size: -
V gene: TRBV30
J gene: TRBJ1-1
CDR3 DNA: TGTGCCTGGAGTGCAGGGGGCGCGCGGGCTTTCTTT
CDR3 protein: CAWSAGGARAFF

D gene: TRBD1
clone size: few
V gene: TRBV18
J gene: TRBJ1-2
CDR3 DNA: TGTGCCAGCTCACTTACTCCGGGACAGGGGGACTATGGCTACACCTTC
CDR3 protein: CASSLTPGQGDYGYTF

D gene: TRBD2
clone size: -
V gene: TRBV5-5
J gene: TRBJ2-5
CDR3 DNA: TGTGCCAGCAGCTTGGGGCTGCGGGGGGGTCAAGAGACCCAGTACTTC
CDR3 protein: CASSLGLRGGQETQYF

D gene: -
clone size: few
V gene: TRBV19
J gene: TRBJ1-5
CDR3 DNA: TGTGCCAGTAGTATACTCGGTAGCAATCAGCCCCAGCATTTT
CDR3 protein: CASSILGSNQPQHF

D gene: -
clone size: -
V gene: TRBV3-1/TRBV3-2
J gene: TRBJ1-3
CDR3 DNA: TGTGCCAGCAGTCCCCTAATTTCTAACACCATATATTTT
CDR3 protein: CASSPLISNTIYF

D gene: -
clone size: -
V gene: TRBV5-1
J gene: TRBJ2-1
CDR3 DNA: TGCGCCAGCAGCTCCGGAGGGTTTGGGGACAATGAGCAGTTCTTC
CDR3 protein: CASSSGGFGDNEQFF

D gene: -
clone size: -
V gene: TRBV6-5
J gene: TRBJ1-3
CDR3 DNA: TGTGCCAGCAGGACAGGTGAAAACTCTGGAAACACCATATATTTT
CDR3 protein: CASRTGENSGNTIYF

D gene: -
clone size: -
V gene: TRBV4-2
J gene: TRBJ2-2
CDR3 DNA: TGTGCCAGCAGCCAAGGGAGGGAACTGGGCACCGGGGAGCTGTTTTTT
CDR3 protein: CASSQGRELGTGELFF

D gene: TRBD1
clone size: -
V gene: TRBV5-6
J gene: TRBJ1-5
CDR3 DNA: TGTGCCAGGGCGGGACAGGGGTGTCAGCCCCAGCATTTT
CDR3 protein: CARAGQGCQPQHF

D gene: TRBD1
clone size: -
V gene: TRBV2
J gene: TRBJ1-1
CDR3 DNA: TGTGCCACCACGGGACAGGCGGTCACTGAAGCTTTCTTT
CDR3 protein: CATTGQAVTEAFF

D gene: TRBD1
clone size: once
V gene: TRBV9
J gene: TRBJ1-1
CDR3 DNA: TGTGCCAGCAGCGTAGTGGCAGGGGGTACGGCTTTCTTT
CDR3 protein: CASSVVAGGTAFF

D gene: TRBD2
clone size: -
V gene: TRBV4-2
J gene: TRBJ2-1
CDR3 DNA: TGTGCCAGCAGCCCAGCTAGCGGGGGGGCGAATCCCAATGAGCAGTTCTTC
CDR3 protein: CASSPASGGANPNEQFF

D gene: TRBD2
clone size: -
V gene: TRBV19
J gene: TRBJ2-1
CDR3 DNA: TGTGCCAGTAGTACCCAACCGGGACTAGCGGGGAGATTCAATGAGCAGTTCTTC
CDR3 protein: CASSTQPGLAGRFNEQFF

D gene: -
clone size: -
V gene: TRBV13
J gene: TRBJ1-2
CDR3 DNA: TGTGCCAGCAGCTTATTTCCAGATAACTATGGCTACACCTTC
CDR3 protein: CASSLFPDNYGYTF

D gene: TRBD1
clone size: -
V gene: TRBV7-6
J gene: TRBJ2-1
CDR3 DNA: TGTGCCAGCAGCCCTGACAGGGGGTACTCCTACAATGAGCAGTTCTTC
CDR3 protein: CASSPDRGYSYNEQFF

D gene: -
clone size: -
V gene: TRBV5-1
J gene: TRBJ2-2
CDR3 DNA: TGCGCCAGCAGTCCGGGACAAAACACCGGGGAGCTGTTTTTT
CDR3 protein: CASSPGQNTGELFF

D gene: -
clone size: -
V gene: TRBV10-3
J gene: TRBJ1-1
CDR3 DNA: TGTGCCATCAGTGAGGGACACTCGGACGGCACTGAAGCTTTCTTT
CDR3 protein: CAISEGHSDGTEAFF

D gene: TRBD1
clone size: -
V gene: TRBV29-1
J gene: TRBJ1-2
CDR3 DNA: TGCAGCGTGTCCGGACAGGGGGCGTATGGCTACACCTTC
CDR3 protein: CSVSGQGAYGYTF